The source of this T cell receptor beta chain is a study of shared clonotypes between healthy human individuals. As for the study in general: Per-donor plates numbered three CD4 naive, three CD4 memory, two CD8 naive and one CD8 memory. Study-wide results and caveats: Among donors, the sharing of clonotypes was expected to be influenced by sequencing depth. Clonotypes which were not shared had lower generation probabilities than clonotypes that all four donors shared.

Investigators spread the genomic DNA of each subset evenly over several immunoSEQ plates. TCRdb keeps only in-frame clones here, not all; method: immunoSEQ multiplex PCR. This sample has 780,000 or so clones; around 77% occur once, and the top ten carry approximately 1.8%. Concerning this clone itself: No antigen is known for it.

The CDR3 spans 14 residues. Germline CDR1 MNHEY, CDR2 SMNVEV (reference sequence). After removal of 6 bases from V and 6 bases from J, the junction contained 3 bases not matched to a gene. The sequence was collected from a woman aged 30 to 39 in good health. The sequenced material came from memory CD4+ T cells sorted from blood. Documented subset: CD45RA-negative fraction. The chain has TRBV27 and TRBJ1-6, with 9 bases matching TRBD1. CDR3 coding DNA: TGTGCCAGCAGGACGGACAGGGGTAATTCACCCCTCCACTTT. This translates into CASRTDRGNSPLHF.